This T cell receptor (beta chain) was recovered during a study of cytomegalovirus exposure and HLA in healthy donors. Comment on this clone: Its antigen is not identified.

Donors showed nominal health when sampled, although they likely had unrecorded immune exposures. Vbeta (60) and Jbeta (13) primers were used in the PCR. Using immunoSEQ multiplex PCR, the repertoire was profiled, and TCRdb retains in-frame clones only, with some absent. The sample holds some 150,000 clones; 70% to 80% are singletons and the top ten take roughly 1.2%. Trimming stripped 2 bases from V and 4 bases from J, with 8 bases between. CDR1 and CDR2 (germline): SEHNR, FQNEAQ (reference sequence). This CDR3 is built from 14 residues. Study-level findings and limits: Listed as cytomegalovirus-associated were roughly 180 TCR beta chains. In an earlier analysis, about 87% or about 30%: the productive usage of most TCR beta V segments. It was confirmed in vitro that a few of the CMV-associated chains were specific for CMV antigens.

Sequenced material: PBMCs. The rearrangement uses TRBV7-9 and TRBJ1-4; D is ambiguous. This TCR derives from a woman aged 50 to 60 in good health and CMV-seronegative. This CDR3 is CASSLRSNNEKLFF. Written as DNA, the CDR3 is TGTGCCAGCAGCTTACGGAGTAATAATGAAAAACTGTTTTTT.